The 22 T cell receptor beta chains listed next were all sequenced from one sample in a study of technical replicates of blood from several donors (TCRdb year 2017). The library was built by means of the immunoSEQ multiplex PCR assay. TCRdb re-hosts the immuneACCESS table, in-frame sequences only. Its copies lack some clones; in the studies checked, an unresolved V gene accounts for under half of them, and the cause for the rest is not known. This sample comprises roughly 79,000 clones, around 92% of them detected only once. The ten top clones hold less than 0.5% of the sample. The material sequenced was T cells isolated from PBMCs. All receptors derive from a human donor in good health.

The chain couples TRBV7-8 to TRBJ2-1; TRBD2 agrees at 10 bases. The germline gives CDR1 SGHVS, CDR2 FQNEAQ. This CDR3 contains 15 residues. V lost 5 bases, J lost 9 bases, and 10 bases stayed unmatched. The CDR3 DNA is TGTGCCAGCAGCCCCTCCGCCGGGACTAGCGTTGAGCAGTTCTTC. Its protein product is CASSPSAGTSVEQFF.

This sequence joins TRBV30 and TRBJ1-2; TRBD1 is a possible D gene (5 bases). V was clipped by 4 bases and J by 2 bases, with 11 bases between them. The CDR3 has 13 residues. Germline CDR1 and CDR2: GTSNPN and SVGIG (reference sequence). The CDR3 coding sequence is TGTGCCTGGAAAGCGACAGAGAACTATGGCTACACCTTC. Encoded protein: CAWKATENYGYTF.

This rearrangement joins TRBV14 to TRBJ1-2, with D hard to call. Trimming left V 4 bases short and J 8 bases short, with 11 bases between. CDR1 and CDR2 (germline): SGHDN, FVKESK. This CDR3 has 12 residues. The CDR3 bases are TGTGCCAGCAGCCCAGATAATATAGGCTACACCTTC. It codes for CASSPDNIGYTF.

This clone was seen a single time. The rearrangement links TRBV15 to TRBJ1-1; D remains ambiguous. The V and J ends lost 2 bases and 5 bases respectively, with 9 bases between them. This CDR3 has 13 residues. Germline V gene data show CDR1 as LNHNV and CDR2 as YYDKDF (reference sequence). This CDR3 is CATSRPVPTEAFF. For the CDR3, the DNA is TGTGCCACCAGCAGACCCGTTCCGACTGAAGCTTTCTTT.

This chain connects TRBV5-1 to TRBJ1-5, with TRBD1 identical over 7 bases. CDR1 and CDR2 from the germline V gene are SGHRS and YFSETQ. Unmatched junction bases numbered 4, after V lost 2 bases and J lost 5 bases. The CDR3 runs to 14 residues. Written as DNA, the CDR3 is TGCGCCAGCAGCTTAGACAGGGACTATCAGCCCCAGCATTTT. Its protein is CASSLDRDYQPQHF. The full variable domain, in which reference TRBV5-1 and TRBJ1-5 provide the parts outside the CDR3, is KAGVTQTPRYLIKTRGQQVTLSCSPISGHRSVSWYQQTPGQGLQFLFEYFSETQRNKGNFPGRFSGRQFSNSRSEMNVSTLELGDSALYLCASSLDRDYQPQHFGDGTRLSIL.

The chain links TRBV27 to TRBJ2-2; 7 nucleotides agree with TRBD2. Per germline, CDR1 MNHEY and CDR2 SMNVEV (reference sequence). The CDR3 covers 16 residues. V shed 4 bases and J 5 bases; nucleotides not matched to a gene: 10. The CDR3 here is CASSSVRFSGTGELFF. CDR3 in DNA: TGTGCCAGCAGTTCGGTTAGATTTAGCGGGACCGGGGAGCTGTTTTTT.

The chain combines TRBV27 with TRBJ2-7; possible D gene TRBD1, 5 bases. V gave up 5 bases and J gave up 4 bases, with 12 bases separating them. The CDR3 runs 13 residues. Germline V CDR1 and CDR2: MNHEY, SMNVEV (reference sequence). The CDR3 region is CASSRFQGYEQYF. CDR3 bases: TGTGCCAGCAGTAGGTTTCAGGGATACGAGCAGTACTTC.

This chain links TRBV12-5 with TRBJ1-5; 9 bases line up with TRBD1. V was clipped by 7 bases and J by 6 bases; unmatched bases: 10. This CDR3 has 15 amino acids. Per the germline V gene, CDR1 is LGHNT and CDR2 is FRNRAP. The CDR3 sequence: CASATWTGESQPQHF. The CDR3 nucleotides are TGTGCTAGTGCCACGTGGACAGGGGAGAGTCAGCCCCAGCATTTT.

This chain connects TRBV13 to TRBJ2-7; D is unclear. The CDR3 is made up of 12 amino acids. Germline CDR1 and CDR2: PRHDT and FYEKMQ (reference sequence). V gave up 5 bases and J gave up 2 bases, with 7 bases separating them. DNA of the CDR3: TGTGCCAGCAGCCCTTATACCTACGAGCAGTACTTC. Translated: CASSPYTYEQYF.

The chain is built from TRBV2 and TRBJ2-2; 10 bases agree with TRBD2. Per germline, CDR1 SNHLY and CDR2 FYNNEI. This CDR3 is 13 amino acids long. Trimming at V came to 7 bases and at J to 6 bases, leaving 2 bases not matched to a gene. The CDR3 region is CASTAGGAGELFF. CDR3 DNA sequence: TGTGCCAGCACAGCGGGAGGGGCCGGGGAGCTGTTTTTT.

The rearrangement links TRBV2 to TRBJ1-2; 7 nucleotides line up with TRBD1. Unmatched junction bases numbered 11, after V lost 6 bases and J lost 7 bases. CDR1 is SNHLY, CDR2 FYNNEI, per germline. The CDR3 extends over 14 amino acids. The CDR3 region is CASSDPDRVGGYTF. The CDR3 DNA reads TGTGCCAGCAGCGATCCCGACAGGGTCGGTGGCTACACCTTC.

The V call is TRBV10-2, the J call TRBJ2-7; D unresolved. Per the germline V gene, CDR1 is WSHSY and CDR2 is SAAADI. Trimming took off 2 bases at V and 1 base at J, with 6 bases between the two ends. The CDR3 consists of 13 residues. CDR3 coding DNA: TGCGCCAGCAGTGAGAATTATTCCTACGAGCAGTACTTC. Translation gives CASSENYSYEQYF.

The chain is built from TRBV7-9 and TRBJ2-1, with D hard to call. The CDR3 is 14 amino acids. V was shortened by 3 bases and J by 3 bases, with 9 bases between the two germline ends. The germline V gene encodes CDR1 SEHNR and CDR2 FQNEAQ (reference sequence). The DNA for the CDR3 is TGTGCCAGCAGCTTGTCTGAGAGCTACAATGAGCAGTTCTTC. Translation gives CASSLSESYNEQFF. The entire variable domain, with the rest obtained from reference TRBV7-9 and TRBJ2-1, is as follows: DTGVSQNPRHKITKRGQNVTFRCDPISEHNRLYWYRQTLGQGPEFLTYFQNEAQLEKSRLLSDRFSAERPKGSFSTLEIQRTEQGDSAMYLCASSLSESYNEQFFGPGTRLTVL.

The genes are TRBV5-6 and TRBJ1-2; no definite D call. Trimming pared 3 bases from V and 2 bases from J, leaving 5 bases between. This CDR3 has 12 amino acids. The germline V gene has CDR1 SGHDT and CDR2 YYEEEE. CDR3 in amino acids: CASSSVNYGYTF. CDR3 nucleotide sequence: TGTGCCAGCAGCTCCGTCAACTATGGCTACACCTTC.

This chain joins TRBV28 and TRBJ2-5; D gene uncertain. This CDR3 spans 13 amino acids. CDR1 is MDHEN and CDR2 is SYDVKM in the germline V gene. The V and J ends lost 3 bases and 5 bases respectively, with 10 bases between them. The CDR3 coding sequence is TGTGCCAGCAGTTTTCAGGTAGAGGAGACCCAGTACTTC. It yields the protein CASSFQVEETQYF.

The chain's CDR3 is CASSWLEAYEQYF. CDR3 sequence (DNA): TGTGCCAGCAGTTGGCTTGAGGCCTACGAGCAGTACTTC. The chain is built from TRBV28 and TRBJ2-7; D uncertain. CDR3 size: 13 residues. CDR1 and CDR2 from the germline V gene are MDHEN and SYDVKM. Trimming cost V 4 bases and J 2 bases, with 9 bases left between them.

The chain employs TRBV6-1 and TRBJ2-2, with no clear D. Trimming stripped 4 bases from V and 7 bases from J, with 13 bases between. This CDR3 contains 14 residues. Per the germline V gene, CDR1 is MNHNS and CDR2 is SASEGT. In DNA, the CDR3 is TGTGCCAGCAGTGTGGGCAGTACCAGCGGGGAGCTGTTTTTT. This codes for CASSVGSTSGELFF.

The J gene is TRBJ2-1, the V gene TRBV10-2; D is ambiguous. This CDR3 is built from 15 residues. Germline V CDR1 and CDR2: WSHSY, SAAADI. V was trimmed by 3 bases and J by 5 bases, leaving 14 bases between them. The CDR3 nucleotides are TGCGCCAGCAGTGATCTTAAGACATACGACAATGAGCAGTTCTTC. It specifies CASSDLKTYDNEQFF.

This clone was detected only once. This rearrangement joins TRBV19 to TRBJ2-7; perhaps TRBD1 as D (6 bases). The CDR3 totals 14 residues. Germline V gene sequence: CDR1 LNHDA, CDR2 SQIVND (reference sequence). Trimming took 3 bases from V and 4 from J, leaving 13 bases between them. This CDR3 is CASSIQGNGYEQYF. CDR3 DNA: TGTGCCAGTAGTATCCAGGGGAACGGTTACGAGCAGTACTTC.

The V and J genes are TRBV29-1 and TRBJ2-6; tentative D call: TRBD1 (6 bases). Trimming took 5 bases from V and 1 from J, leaving 9 bases between them. Germline assignment: CDR1 SQVTM and CDR2 ANQGSEA. CDR3 length: 14 residues. The CDR3 DNA reads TGCAGCGTTCAGGGGTCGTCTGGGGCCAACGTCCTGACTTTC. It specifies CSVQGSSGANVLTF.

This chain joins TRBV15 and TRBJ2-7; TRBD2 matches 11 bases. CDR1 and CDR2 (germline): LNHNV, YYDKDF (reference sequence). V shed 5 bases and J 6 bases; nucleotides not matched to a gene: 9. The length of the CDR3 is 15 residues. CDR3 sequence: CATSSLTSGNGEQYF. The DNA for the CDR3 is TGTGCCACCAGCTCGTTGACTAGCGGGAACGGCGAGCAGTACTTC.

This clone was picked up one time. The V call is TRBV5-6, the J call TRBJ2-5, with 8 nucleotides matching TRBD2. This CDR3 is 14 amino acids long. Looked up from germline, CDR1 is SGHDT and CDR2 is YYEEEE. Trimming at V came to 2 bases and at J to 5 bases, leaving 5 bases not matched to a gene. The CDR3 coding sequence is TGTGCCAGCAGCTTAGCGGGAGTAGGTGAGACCCAGTACTTC. Translation gives CASSLAGVGETQYF.